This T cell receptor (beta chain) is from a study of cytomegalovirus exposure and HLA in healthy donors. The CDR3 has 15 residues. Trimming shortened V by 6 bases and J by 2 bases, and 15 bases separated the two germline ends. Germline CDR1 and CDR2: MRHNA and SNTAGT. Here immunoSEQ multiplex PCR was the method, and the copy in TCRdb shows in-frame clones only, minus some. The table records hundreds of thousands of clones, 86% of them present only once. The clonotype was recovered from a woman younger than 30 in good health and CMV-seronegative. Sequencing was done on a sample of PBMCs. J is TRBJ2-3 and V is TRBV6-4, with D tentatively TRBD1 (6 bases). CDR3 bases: TGTGCCAGCAGAGAGGGGGACACCCCCACAGATACGCAGTATTTT. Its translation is CASREGDTPTDTQYF.